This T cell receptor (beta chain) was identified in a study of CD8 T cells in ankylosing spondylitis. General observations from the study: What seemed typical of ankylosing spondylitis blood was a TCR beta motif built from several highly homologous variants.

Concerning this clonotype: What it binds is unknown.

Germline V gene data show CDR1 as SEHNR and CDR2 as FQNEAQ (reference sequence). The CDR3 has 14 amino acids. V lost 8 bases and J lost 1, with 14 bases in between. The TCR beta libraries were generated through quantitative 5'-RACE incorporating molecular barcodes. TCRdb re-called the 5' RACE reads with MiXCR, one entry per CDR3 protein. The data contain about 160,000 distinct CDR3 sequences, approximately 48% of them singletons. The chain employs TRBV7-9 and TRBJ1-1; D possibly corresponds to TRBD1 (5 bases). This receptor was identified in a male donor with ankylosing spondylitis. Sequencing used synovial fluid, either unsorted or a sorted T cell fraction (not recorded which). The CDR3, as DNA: TGTGCCAGCGAGGGCAGGGAGAAGAACACTGAAGCTTTCTTT. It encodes CASEGREKNTEAFF.